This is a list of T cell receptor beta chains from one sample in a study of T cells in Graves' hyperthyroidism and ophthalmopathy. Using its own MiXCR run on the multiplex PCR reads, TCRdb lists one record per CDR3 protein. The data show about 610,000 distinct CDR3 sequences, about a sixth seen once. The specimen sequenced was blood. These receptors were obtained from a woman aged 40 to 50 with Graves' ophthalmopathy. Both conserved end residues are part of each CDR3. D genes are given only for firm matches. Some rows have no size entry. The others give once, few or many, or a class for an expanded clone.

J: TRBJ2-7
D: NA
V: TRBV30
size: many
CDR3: CAALRTDFNEQYF
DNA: TGTGCCGCTCTACGGACCGATTTTAACGAGCAGTACTTC

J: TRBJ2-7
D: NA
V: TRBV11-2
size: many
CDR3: CASSSPSGVEQYF
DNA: TGTGCCAGCAGCTCCCCCTCCGGGGTCGAGCAGTACTTC

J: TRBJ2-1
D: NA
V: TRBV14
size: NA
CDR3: CASSQGAITYNEQFF
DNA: TGTGCCAGCAGCCAGGGGGCCATCACCTACAATGAGCAGTTCTTC

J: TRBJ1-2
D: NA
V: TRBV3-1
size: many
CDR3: CASSSDPLGTYGYTF
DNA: TGTGCCAGCAGCTCCGATCCGCTAGGGACCTATGGCTACACCTTC

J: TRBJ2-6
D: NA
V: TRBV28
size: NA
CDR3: CASSLSQRFFSGANVLTF
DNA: TGTGCCAGCAGCCTCTCACAGAGGTTCTTCTCTGGGGCCAACGTCCTGACTTTC

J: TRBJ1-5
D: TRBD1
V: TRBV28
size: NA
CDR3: CASRGQGRWNQPQHF
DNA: TGTGCCAGCAGAGGACAGGGCCGCTGGAATCAGCCCCAGCATTTT

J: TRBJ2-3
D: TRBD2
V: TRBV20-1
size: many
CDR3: CSARLSGETDTQYF
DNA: TGCAGTGCTAGACTTAGCGGGGAAACAGATACGCAGTATTTT

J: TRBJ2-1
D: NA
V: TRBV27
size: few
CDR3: CASSFERKTPHNEQFF
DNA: TGTGCCAGCAGTTTTGAGAGAAAGACACCTCACAATGAGCAGTTCTTC

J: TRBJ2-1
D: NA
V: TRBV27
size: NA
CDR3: CASRRRGTPVSYNEQFF
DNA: TGTGCCAGCAGACGACGGGGGACCCCCGTGTCCTACAATGAGCAGTTCTTC

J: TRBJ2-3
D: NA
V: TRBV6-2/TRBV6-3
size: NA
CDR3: CASSYSGPVTDTQYF
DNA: TGTGCCAGCAGTTACTCAGGCCCCGTGACAGATACGCAGTATTTT

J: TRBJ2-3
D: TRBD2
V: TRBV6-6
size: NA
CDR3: CANSYSSAGRGGDTQYF
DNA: TGTGCCAACAGTTACTCGAGTGCCGGGAGGGGGGGCGATACGCAGTATTTT

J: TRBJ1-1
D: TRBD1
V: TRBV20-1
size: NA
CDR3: CSATYLGQRKSEAFF
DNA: TGCAGTGCTACTTACTTGGGACAGAGAAAGAGTGAAGCTTTCTTT

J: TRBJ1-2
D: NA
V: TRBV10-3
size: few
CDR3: CAISETWAYGYTF
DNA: TGTGCCATCAGTGAAACATGGGCCTATGGCTACACCTTC

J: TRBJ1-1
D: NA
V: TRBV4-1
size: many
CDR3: CASSQGASADSNTEAFF
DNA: TGCGCCAGCAGCCAAGGGGCTTCGGCAGACTCGAACACTGAAGCTTTCTTT

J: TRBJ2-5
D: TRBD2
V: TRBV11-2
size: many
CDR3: CASSPIAGVETQYF
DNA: TGTGCCAGCAGCCCTATAGCGGGGGTTGAGACCCAGTACTTC

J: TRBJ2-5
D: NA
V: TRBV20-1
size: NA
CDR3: CSATHPSKPSGTQYF
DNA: TGCAGTGCTACCCACCCTTCAAAGCCGTCTGGGACCCAGTACTTC

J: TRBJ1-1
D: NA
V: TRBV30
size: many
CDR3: CAWSVQLGYTEAFF
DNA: TGTGCCTGGAGTGTACAGTTGGGGTACACTGAAGCTTTCTTT

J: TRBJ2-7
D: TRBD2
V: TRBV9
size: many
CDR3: CASSVGTSGTQREQYF
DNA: TGTGCCAGCAGCGTAGGGACTAGCGGGACACAGCGGGAGCAGTACTTC

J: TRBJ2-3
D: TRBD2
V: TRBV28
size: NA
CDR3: CASSWTSKTQYF
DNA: TGTGCCAGCAGTTGGACTAGTAAGACGCAGTATTTT

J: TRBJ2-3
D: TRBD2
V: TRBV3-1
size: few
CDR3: CASSRDRDYTDTQYF
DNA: TGTGCCAGCAGCCGAGATCGGGACTACACAGATACGCAGTATTTT

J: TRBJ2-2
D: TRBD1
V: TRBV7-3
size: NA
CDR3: CASSLLPPGQGAAGELFF
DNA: TGTGCCAGCAGCTTACTCCCCCCTGGACAGGGGGCCGCCGGGGAGCTGTTTTTT

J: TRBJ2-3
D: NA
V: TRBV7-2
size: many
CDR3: CASTLLSAATDTQYF
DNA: TGTGCCAGCACCTTACTGAGTGCGGCCACAGATACGCAGTATTTT

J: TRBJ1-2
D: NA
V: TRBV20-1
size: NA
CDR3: CSARLRGNPYGYTF
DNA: TGCAGTGCTAGATTAAGGGGGAACCCCTATGGCTACACCTTC

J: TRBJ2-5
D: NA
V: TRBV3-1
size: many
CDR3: CASRLRVEETQYF
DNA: TGTGCCAGCAGGCTCAGAGTTGAAGAGACCCAGTACTTC

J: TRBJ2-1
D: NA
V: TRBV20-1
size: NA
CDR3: CSARGGSPYNEQFF
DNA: TGCAGTGCTAGAGGGGGGTCCCCCTACAATGAGCAGTTCTTC

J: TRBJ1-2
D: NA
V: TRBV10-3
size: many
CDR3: CAIRDGNYGYTF
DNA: TGTGCCATCAGAGACGGGAACTATGGCTACACCTTC

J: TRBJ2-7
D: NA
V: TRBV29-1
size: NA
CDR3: CSVGAGAYEQYF
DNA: TGCAGCGTTGGAGCCGGGGCGTACGAGCAGTACTTC

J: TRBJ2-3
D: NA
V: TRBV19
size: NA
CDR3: CASSTRDTQYF
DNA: TGTGCCAGTAGTACTCGGGATACGCAGTATTTT

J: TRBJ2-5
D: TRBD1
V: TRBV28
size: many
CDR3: CASSLGTGGARAQYF
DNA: TGTGCCAGCAGTTTGGGGACAGGAGGGGCCCGGGCCCAGTACTTC

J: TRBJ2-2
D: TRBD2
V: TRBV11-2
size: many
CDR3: CASSRSRGGVELFF
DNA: TGTGCCAGCAGCCGAAGTAGGGGAGGGGTGGAGCTGTTTTTT

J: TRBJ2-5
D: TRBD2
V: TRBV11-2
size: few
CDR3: CASSLGLVGTSGGRETQYF
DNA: TGTGCCAGCAGCTTAGGACTGGTTGGGACTAGCGGGGGGAGGGAGACCCAGTACTTC

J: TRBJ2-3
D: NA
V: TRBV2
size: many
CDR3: CASSEYYRGEVGTDTQYF
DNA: TGTGCCAGCAGTGAATATTACCGAGGAGAGGTTGGGACAGATACGCAGTATTTT

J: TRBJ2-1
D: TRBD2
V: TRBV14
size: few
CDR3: CASSQDRGLAAYNEQFF
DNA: TGTGCCAGCAGCCAAGACCGTGGACTAGCAGCCTACAATGAGCAGTTCTTC

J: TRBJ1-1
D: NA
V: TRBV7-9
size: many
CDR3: CASSPTGSLGAFF
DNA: TGTGCCAGCAGCCCGACGGGGAGTTTGGGGGCTTTCTTT

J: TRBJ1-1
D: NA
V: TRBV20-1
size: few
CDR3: CSARDLRNAFF
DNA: TGCAGTGCTAGAGATCTACGGAATGCTTTCTTT

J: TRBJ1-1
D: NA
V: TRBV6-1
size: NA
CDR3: CASSQNRDHTEAFF
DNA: TGTGCCAGCAGTCAGAACAGGGATCACACTGAAGCTTTCTTT

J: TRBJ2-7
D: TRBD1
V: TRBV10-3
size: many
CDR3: CAISGEGAGLFYEQYF
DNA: TGTGCCATCAGTGGAGAGGGGGCAGGGTTGTTCTACGAGCAGTACTTC

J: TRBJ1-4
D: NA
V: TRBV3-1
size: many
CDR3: CASSEYGGATNEKLFF
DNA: TGTGCCAGCAGCGAGTATGGAGGAGCAACTAATGAAAAACTGTTTTTT

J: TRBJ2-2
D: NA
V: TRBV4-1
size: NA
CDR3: CASSQGRLRANTGELFF
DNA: TGCGCCAGCAGCCAAGGGAGGCTTAGGGCAAACACCGGGGAGCTGTTTTTT

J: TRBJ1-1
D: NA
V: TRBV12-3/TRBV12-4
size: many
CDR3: CASSLHRDMNTEAFF
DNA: TGTGCCAGCAGTCTTCATCGGGACATGAACACTGAAGCTTTCTTT

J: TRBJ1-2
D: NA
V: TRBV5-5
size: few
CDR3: CASSPGVTGRGGYTF
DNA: TGTGCCAGCAGCCCTGGAGTCACAGGGAGGGGCGGCTACACCTTC

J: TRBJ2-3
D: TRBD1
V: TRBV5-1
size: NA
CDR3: CASSEGAYTDTQYF
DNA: TGCGCCAGCAGTGAGGGGGCGTACACAGATACGCAGTATTTT

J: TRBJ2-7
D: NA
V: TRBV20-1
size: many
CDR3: CSARLGFEQYF
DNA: TGCAGTGCCCGTCTGGGATTCGAGCAGTACTTC

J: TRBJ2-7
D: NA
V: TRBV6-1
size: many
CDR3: CASSDLGEPPYEQYF
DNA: TGTGCCAGCAGTGATTTGGGGGAGCCTCCCTACGAGCAGTACTTC

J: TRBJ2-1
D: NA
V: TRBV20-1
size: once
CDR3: CSALDNEQFF
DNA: TGCAGTGCTCTTGACAATGAGCAGTTCTTC